One sample yielded the 19 T cell receptor beta chains listed below, sequenced in a study of T cells in Graves' hyperthyroidism and ophthalmopathy. Researchers amplified the TCR beta CDR3 regions from RNA transcripts. In the first-round RT-PCR of the TCR CDR3, the HTBI primer set was used. In TCRdb, the multiplex PCR reads were re-called with MiXCR into one record per CDR3 protein. The sample records about 400,000 distinct CDR3 sequences, approximately 14% being singletons. The sequenced sample consisted of blood. The receptor source for this set is a woman aged 18-30 years with Graves' hyperthyroidism.

The chain has TRBV20-1 and TRBJ1-2, with D perhaps matching TRBD1 (6 bases). There are 14 residues in the CDR3. Looked up from germline, CDR1 is DFQATT and CDR2 is SNEGSKA (reference sequence). V was clipped by 8 bases and J by 5 bases, with 21 bases between them. The CDR3 bases are TGCAGTCTAGGCCCTCAGGACAGAAGATATGGCTACACCTTC. The encoded protein is CSLGPQDRRYGYTF.

The chain links TRBV10-2 to TRBJ2-3; 13 bases match TRBD2. After removal of 6 bases from V and 3 bases from J, the junction contained 6 bases not matched to a gene. The CDR3 runs 16 residues. Germline assignment: CDR1 WSHSY and CDR2 SAAADI. The CDR3 sequence is CASSTTSGGATDTQYF. CDR3 DNA: TGCGCCAGCAGCACCACTAGCGGGGGGGCAACAGATACGCAGTATTTT.

The rearrangement joins TRBV4-1 to TRBJ1-6, with TRBD1 matching over 8 bases. This CDR3 spans 19 amino acids. V shed 0 bases, J shed 9 bases, and the junction held 16 bases outside the gene matches. The germline V gene has CDR1 MGHRA and CDR2 YSYEKL. The CDR3, as DNA: TGCGCCAGCAGCCAAGATTATGGCAGGGGGCTGTTAGTTGGTTCACCCCTCCACTTT. Its translation is CASSQDYGRGLLVGSPLHF.

This clonotype was observed a few times. V and J are TRBV4-2 and TRBJ2-1; 7 positions agree with TRBD2. Trimming at V came to 1 base and at J to 7 bases, leaving 7 bases not matched to a gene. The germline V gene encodes CDR1 LGHNA and CDR2 YNFKEQ. This CDR3 comprises 15 residues. The CDR3 DNA is TGTGCCAGCAGCCAAGGAGCGGGATCAGGGAATGAGCAGTTCTTC. Protein product: CASSQGAGSGNEQFF.

This clonotype occurred many times. The rearrangement links TRBV28 to TRBJ2-7, with D unresolved. The germline CDR1 and CDR2 sequences are MDHEN and SYDVKM. This CDR3 spans 13 amino acids. Trimming took 5 bases from V and 5 from J, leaving 13 bases between them. The CDR3 protein is CASSTSLLNEQYF. In DNA form, the CDR3 reads TGTGCCAGCAGTACTTCCTTGTTGAACGAGCAGTACTTC.

This clonotype occurred many times. CDR3 DNA: TGTGCCAGCAGAATGGACAGCCTCTCTGGAAACACCATATATTTT. This gives the protein CASRMDSLSGNTIYF. This chain links TRBV3-1 with TRBJ1-3; D might be TRBD1 (6 bases). This CDR3 has 15 amino acids. V was pared by 6 bases and J by 0 bases, with 12 bases between. Germline V CDR1 and CDR2: LGHDT, YNNKEL (reference sequence).

The sample holds many counts of this clonotype. The chain links TRBV29-1 to TRBJ2-7; 9 bases map to TRBD2. The V gene end was trimmed by 2 bases and the J gene end by 3 bases; junction bases not matched to a gene: 5. This CDR3 contains 14 residues. Germline CDR1 is SQVTM and CDR2 is ANQGSEA. CDR3 protein: CSVEISTSGYEQYF. CDR3 sequence (DNA): TGCAGCGTTGAAATCTCGACTAGCGGCTACGAGCAGTACTTC.

The J gene is TRBJ1-5, the V gene TRBV7-2, with D uncertain. Trimming took 4 bases from V and 2 from J, leaving 9 bases between them. This CDR3 spans 14 amino acids. Germline V gene sequence: CDR1 SGHTA, CDR2 FQGNSA. The CDR3 protein is CASSSGLGNQPQHF. The CDR3, as DNA: TGTGCCAGCAGCTCCGGCTTGGGCAATCAGCCCCAGCATTTT.

This clonotype was detected many times. The junction does not match germline at one end; this may be a read error. The chain has TRBV7-7 and TRBJ2-5; D is undetermined. The CDR3 has 13 amino acids. The germline gives CDR1 SSHAT, CDR2 FNYEAQ (reference sequence). The CDR3 reads CASSTIAGETQYF. DNA of the CDR3: TGTGCTAGCAGCACCATAGCCGGCGAGACCCAGTACTTC.

This clonotype has a count of ten or more. The genes are TRBV7-2 and TRBJ2-3; possibly TRBD1 for D (5 bases). The CDR3 has 16 amino acids. The V gene's germline CDR1 is SGHTA and CDR2 FQGNSA. V was pared by 1 base and J by 1 base, with 12 bases between. The DNA for the CDR3 is TGTGCCAGCAGCTTAGTTATGGGGCTTGGCACAGATACGCAGTATTTT. This gives the protein CASSLVMGLGTDTQYF.

V gene TRBV9 combines with J gene TRBJ2-7; 8 positions agree with TRBD1. Germline-derived CDR1 and CDR2 are SGDLS and YYNGEE. CDR3 length: 13 amino acids. The V and J ends lost 2 bases and 5 bases, in that order; junction bases with no gene match: 3. The chain's CDR3 is CASSVDRGDEQYF. CDR3 DNA: TGTGCCAGCAGCGTTGACAGGGGCGACGAGCAGTACTTC.

The count of this clonotype is one. CDR3: CASRRTGLTEQYF. The CDR3 DNA reads as TGTGCCAGCAGAAGGACAGGACTTACGGAGCAGTACTTC. This chain joins TRBV7-9 and TRBJ2-7; 7 positions match TRBD1. The ends lost 6 bases at V and 7 bases at J; junction bases unmatched: 9. The V gene's germline CDR1 is SEHNR and CDR2 FQNEAQ (reference sequence). The CDR3 loop spans 13 amino acids.

This clonotype was seen at least ten times. The chain carries TRBV11-2 and TRBJ1-2, with 7 bases lining up with TRBD1. The CDR3 length is 14 residues. Trimming took 5 bases from V and 4 from J; bases not matched to a gene: 7. CDR1 and CDR2 (germline): SGHAT, FQNNGV. The CDR3 nucleotides read TGTGCCAGCAGCCCCGTCGACAGGGTCTATGGCTACACCTTC. This translates into CASSPVDRVYGYTF.

Many counts were recorded for this clonotype. The J gene is TRBJ2-7, the V gene TRBV3-1; D may be TRBD2 (5 bases). The ends were cut back, 5 bases at V and 6 bases at J, with 14 bases in the middle. Germline CDR1 and CDR2: LGHDT and YNNKEL (reference sequence). The CDR3 sequence is 13 residues long. Written as DNA, the CDR3 is TGTGCCAGCAGCTTTCTAGCCGGATCCGAGCAGTACTTC. Its translation is CASSFLAGSEQYF.

This clonotype was seen ten or more times. The rearrangement uses TRBV7-9 and TRBJ1-6; maybe TRBD1 (5 bases). Germline V gene data show CDR1 as SEHNR and CDR2 as FQNEAQ (reference sequence). V was shortened by 5 bases and J by 10 bases, with 15 bases between the two germline ends. This CDR3 comprises 14 residues. CDR3 DNA sequence: TGTGCCAGCAGCAACCTGGGGGAAGCATCACCCCTCCACTTT. This translates into CASSNLGEASPLHF.

Many counts were recorded for this clonotype. The chain employs TRBV7-3 and TRBJ1-1; D remains ambiguous. The length of the CDR3 is 16 residues. Germline values: CDR1 SGHTA, CDR2 FQGTGA. Trimming shortened V by 2 bases and J by 5 bases, and 18 bases separated the two germline ends. CDR3 sequence reads: CASSLSPVSELTEAFF. The CDR3 DNA sequence: TGTGCCAGCAGCTTATCCCCCGTGTCAGAGTTGACTGAAGCTTTCTTT.

This clonotype was counted many times. The chain uses TRBV2 and TRBJ2-5, with D tentatively TRBD1 (7 bases). CDR3 length: 15 residues. Trimming removed 6 bases at V and 4 bases at J, with 18 bases between. Germline V gene lookup returns CDR1 SNHLY and CDR2 FYNNEI. CDR3 loop: CASRADRAGRETQYF. The CDR3 DNA follows: TGTGCCAGCAGGGCTGACAGGGCGGGACGAGAGACCCAGTACTTC.

This clonotype was observed many times. CDR3 loop: CASSSTPLGPTRGAQETQYF. CDR3 DNA sequence: TGTGCCAGCAGCTCCACTCCACTAGGACCCACCAGGGGGGCCCAGGAGACCCAGTACTTC. This chain uses TRBV7-2 with TRBJ2-5; D may be TRBD1 (7 bases). Between the trimmed V and J ends, which lost 4 bases and 5 bases, there was a span of 32 bases. The germline gives CDR1 SGHTA, CDR2 FQGNSA. The CDR3 spans 20 residues.

The J gene is TRBJ2-3, the V gene TRBV19; D remains ambiguous. CDR3 size: 14 residues. V gave up 1 base and J gave up 2 bases, with 7 bases separating them. Germline V CDR1 and CDR2: LNHDA, SQIVND (reference sequence). CDR3 DNA sequence: TGTGCCAGTAGTATAGTGGTGAACACAGATACGCAGTATTTT. Protein product: CASSIVVNTDTQYF.